This T cell receptor (beta chain) was retrieved from a study of blood T cell repertoires in COVID-19. At the level of the study: Sites across the United States, Italy and Spain contributed samples from acute and convalescent COVID-19. PBMCs, B-cell-depleted T cells, or T cells provided the cDNA or gDNA that made up the material.

Seattle participants joined during active infection and were tracked over time. Authors' analysis steps: The authors estimated nucleated cell counts from reference gene primer amplification. Clones were sequenced by immunoSEQ multiplex PCR, and TCRdb holds only the in-frame ones, with some missing. V, J and clone size are those of that table, while D and trimming were read from the DNA. The sample lists 200,000 to 250,000 clones; almost 85% were seen once. This clone was detected once. This sample also contains other DNA sequences that code for the same CDR3. This sequence was found in a woman aged 70-85 years with COVID-19, enrolled during active disease. Sequencing was done on a sample of peripheral blood.

DNA for the CDR3: TGCGCCAGCAGCCAGCAAACAGGGAACACTGAAGCTTTCTTT. This translates into CASSQQTGNTEAFF. The J gene is TRBJ1-1, the V gene TRBV4-3; TRBD1 is a possible D gene (5 bases). The germline V gene has CDR1 LGHNA and CDR2 YSLEER. V lost 3 bases and J lost 1, with 9 bases in between. The CDR3 runs to 14 residues.